This is a list of T cell receptor beta chains from one sample in a study of blood T cells in healthy people across ages. TCRdb called the 5' RACE reads again in MiXCR, with one record for every CDR3 protein. The profile shows about 1,500,000 distinct CDR3 sequences, roughly 27% of them singletons. The sequenced sample was blood. All receptors derive from a woman in her twenties or thirties in good health. The CDR3 runs from the conserved cysteine through the conserved F or W. A D gene is named only where the DNA matches it firmly. Clone sizes are given selectively: once, few, many, or a class where the clone is expanded.

TRBJ2-7 TRBV6-2/TRBV6-3 NA NA TGTGCCAGCAGTTACCGACGAGGTAGCGGAACTTATATCTACGAGCAGTACTTC CASSYRRGSGTYIYEQYF
TRBJ2-3 TRBV7-2 NA TRBD2 TGTGCCAGCAGCTTAGGAGGACTAGCGGGGAGGGATACGCAGTATTTT CASSLGGLAGRDTQYF
TRBJ2-3 TRBV5-1 NA NA TGCGCCAGCAGCTTGGGGCCCGTCGGACCCACAGATACGCAGTATTTT CASSLGPVGPTDTQYF
TRBJ2-3 TRBV7-3 few NA TGTGCCAGCAGCCCGGGGGTTAGCGGCTCGGGGGATACGCAGTATTTT CASSPGVSGSGDTQYF
TRBJ1-6 TRBV6-2/TRBV6-3 many TRBD1 TGTGCCAGCAGCGGACAGGGGGATAATTCACCCCTCCACTTT CASSGQGDNSPLHF
TRBJ2-7 TRBV15 NA TRBD1 TGTGCCACCAGCAGTGGACAGGGGGCCTCCTACGAGCAGTACTTC CATSSGQGASYEQYF
TRBJ1-2 TRBV4-2 NA TRBD1 TGTGCCAGCAGCCAATTGGGGCAGGGGGCCTCCTATGGCTACACCTTC CASSQLGQGASYGYTF
TRBJ1-2 TRBV12-3/TRBV12-4 many TRBD1 TGTGCCAGCGGTGACAGGGGCTATGGCTACACCTTC CASGDRGYGYTF
TRBJ2-5 TRBV5-6 few TRBD1 TGTGCCAGCAGTAACAGGGGCCTCCGGGAGACCCAGTACTTC CASSNRGLRETQYF
TRBJ2-1 TRBV6-1 NA TRBD2 TGTGCCAGCAGTCTAGCGGGAGTGGGGGAAAAGCAGTTCTTC CASSLAGVGEKQFF
TRBJ1-4 TRBV20-1 few NA TGCAGTGCCCCGGGAATAGATAAAGAAAAACTGTTTTTT CSAPGIDKEKLFF
TRBJ1-2 TRBV19 NA NA TGTGCCAGTAGGATCCAGGGAATCCGCTATGGCTACACCTTC CASRIQGIRYGYTF
TRBJ2-1 TRBV7-2 NA NA TGTGCCAGCAGCTTAGTCACAGGGCTGAAAGAGACCCAGTTCTTC CASSLVTGLKETQFF
TRBJ2-1 TRBV7-2 many NA TGTGCCAGCAGCTGGCAGAGCTACAATGAGCAGTTCTTC CASSWQSYNEQFF
TRBJ2-2 TRBV7-9 once NA TGTGCCAGCAGCTCACTCTGGAACACCGGGGAGCTGTTTTTT CASSSLWNTGELFF
TRBJ2-7 TRBV20-1 NA NA TGCAGTGCTAGTGCGGCCCTAGCGCCTATCTACGAGCAGTACTTC CSASAALAPIYEQYF
TRBJ2-7 TRBV27 NA NA TGTGCCGGCAGTTTCTCGAGGGTCAGGGGACCCCCCTACGAGCAGTACTTC CAGSFSRVRGPPYEQYF
TRBJ1-2 TRBV20-1 few TRBD1 TGCAGTGCTCGCTCAGGACAGGCATGGGGCTACACCTTC CSARSGQAWGYTF
TRBJ1-1 TRBV5-6 once TRBD1 TGTGCCAGCAGCTTCCAGGGGGGAGCTTTCTTT CASSFQGGAFF
TRBJ2-3 TRBV12-3/TRBV12-4 NA NA TGTGCCAGCAGTCTCCGCACAGATACGGAGTATTTT CASSLRTDTEYF
TRBJ2-5 TRBV20-1 many NA TGCAGTGCTAGCTACTCTTGGGGGGAGACCCAGTACTTC CSASYSWGETQYF
TRBJ2-5 TRBV29-1 NA TRBD2 TGCAGCCTCGCCGGGGGGAACCAAGAGACCCAGTACTTC CSLAGGNQETQYF
TRBJ1-5 TRBV6-1 NA NA TGTGCCAGCAGTCTTCCCAATCGGCCCCAGCATTTT CASSLPNRPQHF